One sample yielded the 19 T cell receptor beta chains listed below, sequenced in a study of T-cell reconstitution after alpha-beta-depleted transplantation in children (dated by TCRdb to about 2016). This specimen's treatment or condition label, interpreted: allogeneic hematopoietic cell transplantation with graft depleted of TCRalphabeta T cells and CD19 B cells. Libraries were built with PCR. The instrument given in TCRdb is Illumina HiSeq 2500. To normalize quantification of the TCRbeta repertoire, the TCR libraries were built with molecular barcoding that relied on unique molecular identifiers. TCRdb took the public reads, trimmed them with fastp at Q25, ran MiXCR for clone calling and kept in-frame beta chains. Rows with one shared CDR3 protein collapse into an entry with the most common genes and DNA. In all, the sample holds a few hundred thousand distinct CDR3 sequences, and 43% of those were seen once. Roughly 27% of the sample comes from the top ten.

The sequencing used PBMCs, collected before TCRalphabeta/CD19-depleted stem cell transplant. The receptors stem from a girl aged 2-10 years with aplastic anemia, due to receive a stem cell transplant.

Concerning this clonotype: One end of the junction fails to match germline, which may point to a read error. J is TRBJ2-3 and V is TRBV7-6; TRBD2 aligns across 10 bases. Germline CDR1 reads SGHVS; CDR2 reads FNYEAQ. This CDR3 spans 17 amino acids. In DNA, the CDR3 is TGCGCCAGCAAATGGACTAGCGGACCCCCCGACACAGATACTCAGTATTTT. This translates into CASKWTSGPPDTDTQYF.

This chain joins TRBV30 and TRBJ2-3; D is unclear. CDR3 length: 15 residues. Germline CDR1 reads GTSNPN; CDR2 reads SVGIG (reference sequence). V shed 0 bases and J shed 2 bases, with 12 bases lying between them. CDR3 sequence reads: CAWSVTWGYTDTQYF. The CDR3 DNA reads as TGTGCCTGGAGTGTAACATGGGGTTACACAGATACGCAGTATTTT. The full variable domain, in which reference TRBV30 and TRBJ2-3 provide the parts outside the CDR3, is SQTIHQWPATLVQPVGSPLSLECTVEGTSNPNLYWYRQAAGRGLQLLFYSVGIGQISSEVPQNLSASRPQDRQFILSSKKLLLSDSGFYLCAWSVTWGYTDTQYFGPGTRLTVL.

This clonotype was found a few times. V gene TRBV12-3 or TRBV12-4 combines with J gene TRBJ2-2, with 9 bases matching TRBD1. J gave up 9 bases and V 6 bases, and 5 bases lay outside the gene matches. The CDR3 loop spans 13 amino acids. The CDR3 DNA reads as TGTGCCAGCAGCCTGACAGGGGGTAGGGAGCTGTTTTTT. Encoded protein: CASSLTGGRELFF.

This chain links TRBV10-3 with TRBJ2-7, with 9 bases matching TRBD1. Per germline, CDR1 ENHRY and CDR2 SYGVKD. CDR3 length: 16 residues. V was clipped by 0 bases and J by 2 bases; unmatched bases: 5. The CDR3, as DNA: TGTGCCATCAGTGAGTCGGGCGGGACAGGGACCTACGAGCAGTACTTC. Translating gives CAISESGGTGTYEQYF.

The chain joins TRBV5-1 to TRBJ1-1; D is unclear. Trimming pared 6 bases from V and 1 base from J, leaving 10 bases between. The CDR3 contains 13 residues. Germline-derived CDR1 and CDR2 are SGHRS and YFSETQ. The CDR3 here is CASTGQPNTEAFF. CDR3 nucleotide sequence: TGCGCCAGCACCGGGCAGCCGAACACTGAAGCTTTCTTT.

V usage is TRBV15 and J usage is TRBJ2-1; D unresolved. V was clipped by 5 bases and J by 8 bases, with 16 bases between them. There are 14 residues in the CDR3. Germline V gives CDR1 LNHNV, CDR2 YYDKDF (reference sequence). The CDR3 bases are TGTGCCACCAGCCCTCCTCTCGGCGTCGATGAGCAGTTCTTC. The encoded protein is CATSPPLGVDEQFF.

The table lists this clonotype with a few counts. J is TRBJ1-2 and V is TRBV28; the D is unclear. Germline CDR1 reads MDHEN; CDR2 reads SYDVKM. V gave up 6 bases and J gave up 2 bases, with 13 bases separating them. The length of the CDR3 is 14 residues. CDR3 sequence: CASRPIGYNYGYTF. The CDR3 DNA follows: TGTGCCAGCAGACCCATTGGATACAACTATGGCTACACCTTC.

V gene TRBV7-9 combines with J gene TRBJ2-3; maybe TRBD1 (6 bases). The CDR3 extends over 15 amino acids. CDR1 SEHNR and CDR2 FQNEAQ come from the germline V gene (reference sequence). The V and J ends lost 5 bases and 4 bases respectively, with 16 bases between them. CDR3: CASSPQGPLADTQYF. As DNA, the CDR3 is TGTGCCAGCAGCCCACAGGGTCCCTTAGCAGATACGCAGTATTTT.

At least ten counts were recorded for this clonotype. This chain joins TRBV28 and TRBJ1-2; 12 bases map to TRBD1. Germline V gene data show CDR1 as MDHEN and CDR2 as SYDVKM. V was pared by 11 bases and J by 2 bases, with 9 bases of the junction left unmatched. CDR3 length equals 15 residues. CDR3 protein: CAGGTGGALNYGYTF. Here the CDR3 DNA reads TGTGCCGGAGGGACAGGGGGCGCTTTGAACTATGGCTACACCTTC.

This clonotype was recorded only once. This sequence joins TRBV20-1 and TRBJ2-3; a weak D match, TRBD2 (6 bases). The CDR3 is 13 residues long. Deletions cut 5 bases from V and 1 base from J, with 10 bases between. Germline V gene data show CDR1 as DFQATT and CDR2 as SNEGSKA (reference sequence). The CDR3 reads CSAAPGGTDTQYF. The CDR3 DNA reads TGCAGTGCTGCCCCGGGGGGCACAGATACGCAGTATTTT.

The chain has TRBV6-5 and TRBJ1-2; 9 bases are a match to TRBD1. J gave up 8 bases and V 7 bases, and 20 bases lay outside the gene matches. Germline loops: CDR1 MNHEY, CDR2 SVGAGI. The CDR3 runs 17 residues. The CDR3 DNA reads TGTGCCAGCACCCGATTCGGCACAGGGGGCGCGGAGGGGGGCTACACCTTC. Translated, it gives CASTRFGTGGAEGGYTF.

This chain uses TRBV10-3 with TRBJ1-2; no definite D call. V was trimmed by 7 bases and J by 6 bases, leaving 6 bases between them. Germline V gives CDR1 ENHRY, CDR2 SYGVKD. This CDR3 is 10 amino acids long. CDR3 sequence reads: CAIKDDGYTF. The CDR3 bases are TGTGCCATCAAGGACGATGGCTACACCTTC.

In this sample, this clonotype turned up a few times. V usage is TRBV4-1 and J usage is TRBJ1-2; D is unresolved. The germline V and J ends were trimmed by 1 base and 6 bases, with 18 bases remaining between them. Germline CDR1 is MGHRA and CDR2 is YSYEKL. CDR3 length: 16 amino acids. The CDR3 here is CASSQAKVGGPNGYTF. The CDR3 DNA sequence: TGCGCCAGCAGCCAAGCGAAGGTCGGCGGACCAAATGGCTACACCTTC.

The chain links TRBV9 to TRBJ2-2; 13 positions agree with TRBD2. The V and J ends lost 3 bases and 8 bases, in that order; junction bases with no gene match: 4. This CDR3 contains 15 residues. Germline assignment: CDR1 SGDLS and CDR2 YYNGEE. Here the CDR3 DNA reads TGTGCCAGCAGCGCGACTAGCGGGGGGCTGGGGGAGCTGTTTTTT. Protein sequence: CASSATSGGLGELFF.

CDR3 loop: CASSESPGQGRPEQYF. CDR3 sequence (DNA): TGCGCCAGCAGTGAGTCTCCGGGACAGGGGAGACCCGAGCAGTACTTC. The chain has TRBV10-2 and TRBJ2-7, with TRBD1 identical over 10 bases. The junction had 8 bases not matched to a gene; V was cut back by 0 bases and J by 6 bases. This CDR3 is 16 amino acids long. Germline lookup yields CDR1 WSHSY and CDR2 SAAADI.

This clonotype was counted many times. J is TRBJ1-1 and V is TRBV4-1; D is unresolved. The CDR3 spans 12 residues. V lost 0 bases, J lost 6 bases, and 5 bases lay in between. Per germline, CDR1 MGHRA and CDR2 YSYEKL. The CDR3 loop is CASSQDGAEAFF. In DNA form, the CDR3 reads TGCGCCAGCAGCCAAGATGGGGCTGAAGCTTTCTTT.

The rearrangement joins TRBV11-3 to TRBJ1-1, with 10 bases identical to TRBD1. CDR1 is SGHNT and CDR2 is YENEEA in the germline V gene. Trimming cost V 4 bases and J 0 bases; bases outside gene matches: 5. The CDR3 consists of 16 residues. The CDR3 DNA is TGTGCCAGCAGCTCAGGGACAGGGGCGATGAACACTGAAGCTTTCTTT. Amino acid sequence: CASSSGTGAMNTEAFF.

The chain links TRBV6-1 to TRBJ1-5; D unresolved. V lost 6 bases to trimming and J lost 0 bases, with 9 bases between them. The germline V gene encodes CDR1 MNHNS and CDR2 SASEGT. This CDR3 has 14 amino acids. The CDR3 bases are TGTGCCAGCAGCTCTAGATATAGCAATCAGCCCCAGCATTTT. Translating it yields CASSSRYSNQPQHF.

V usage is TRBV20-1 and J usage is TRBJ1-6; the D gene is possibly TRBD1 (5 bases). Looked up from germline, CDR1 is DFQATT and CDR2 is SNEGSKA (reference sequence). V dropped 5 bases and J dropped 7 bases, with 12 bases sitting between them. The CDR3 covers 13 residues. The CDR3 region has the DNA TGCAGTGCTGAACCGGGACCCAATTCACCCCTCCACTTT. Protein sequence: CSAEPGPNSPLHF.